The 25 T cell receptor beta chains below all came from one sample that was sequenced in a study of blood T cell repertoires in COVID-19. The table came from immunoSEQ multiplex PCR; TCRdb's copy has only in-frame clones and leaves some out. The sample lists about 240,000 clones; approximately 87% were seen once. Sequencing was carried out using peripheral blood. These receptors were collected from a man between 60 and 75 years old with acute or convalescent COVID-19.

V and J are TRBV10-3 and TRBJ1-1; D ambiguous. Germline loops: CDR1 ENHRY, CDR2 SYGVKD. CDR3 length: 14 amino acids. V lost 2 bases to trimming and J lost 1 base, with 8 bases between them. This chain's CDR3 is CAISELGENTEAFF. The CDR3 coding sequence is TGTGCCATCAGTGAGCTCGGAGAGAACACTGAAGCTTTCTTT.

The chain recombines TRBV4-2 with TRBJ1-2, with D hard to call. Germline CDR1 is LGHNA and CDR2 is YNFKEQ. CDR3 length: 15 amino acids. V was cut by 0 bases and J by 3 bases, with 11 bases left in between. Written as DNA, the CDR3 is TGTGCCAGCAGCCAAGATGAGGGTACAGACTATGGCTACACCTTC. Protein sequence: CASSQDEGTDYGYTF.

The chain recombines TRBV28 with TRBJ2-3, with 15 bases fitting TRBD2. Germline loops: CDR1 MDHEN, CDR2 SYDVKM. V dropped 6 bases and J dropped 6; count of bases not matched to a gene: 13. This CDR3 contains 18 residues. The CDR3: CASSPLGLAGGLGDTQYF. DNA of the CDR3: TGTGCCAGCAGCCCATTGGGACTAGCGGGAGGTTTGGGGGATACGCAGTATTTT.

This chain links TRBV6-2 or TRBV6-3 with TRBJ1-2; D might be TRBD1 (5 bases). With 5 bases removed from V and 2 bases from J, the gap between germline ends came to 6 bases. This CDR3 is 12 amino acids long. CDR1 is MNHEY, CDR2 SVGEGT, per germline. The CDR3 DNA is TGTGCCAGCAGTAACAGGAACTATGGCTACACCTTC. The encoded protein is CASSNRNYGYTF.

This chain links TRBV7-3 with TRBJ2-1; 7 nucleotides match TRBD2. CDR1 is SGHTA and CDR2 is FQGTGA in the germline V gene. The CDR3 runs to 14 residues. With V trimmed by 2 bases and J by 9 bases, 7 bases remained unmatched. The chain's CDR3 is CASSLGTTFGEQFF. In DNA, the CDR3 is TGTGCCAGCAGCTTAGGGACTACGTTCGGTGAGCAGTTCTTC. Variable domain in full (rest from reference TRBV7-3 and TRBJ2-1): GAGVSQTPSNKVTEKGKYVELRCDPISGHTALYWYRQSLGQGPEFLIYFQGTGAADDSGLPNDRFFAVRPEGSVSTLKIQRTERGDSAVYLCASSLGTTFGEQFFGPGTRLTVL.

Worth noting for this clone: The junction and the germline gene differ at one end; a read error may be behind it. The V call is TRBV6-1, the J call TRBJ1-1, with D uncertain. The CDR3 is 15 residues long. Germline V gives CDR1 MNHNS, CDR2 SASEGT. CDR3 DNA: TGTGCCAGCAGTAAAGCCAACAGCCCGAACACTGAAGCTTTCTTT. This gives the protein CASSKANSPNTEAFF.

The rearrangement links TRBV6-5 to TRBJ2-4, with 9 positions matching TRBD1. This CDR3 region has 12 residues. V was pared by 6 bases and J by 10 bases, with 4 bases of the junction left unmatched. CDR1 is MNHEY and CDR2 is SVGAGI in the germline V gene. As DNA, the CDR3 is TGTGCCAGCAGAAGGACAGGGGATATTCAGTACTTC. Protein product: CASRRTGDIQYF.

This clone was counted only a few times. The J gene is TRBJ1-2, the V gene TRBV28, with D maybe TRBD1 (6 bases). The CDR3 sequence is 13 residues long. V gave up 3 bases and J gave up 7 bases, with 12 bases separating them. CDR1 MDHEN and CDR2 SYDVKM come from the germline V gene. The CDR3 nucleotides read TGTGCCAGCAGTTTTCTGGGGGCGACTGGCTACACCTTC. Protein: CASSFLGATGYTF.

The chain recombines TRBV19 with TRBJ2-6, with 7 bases identical to TRBD1. J lost 3 bases, V lost 3 bases, and 8 bases had no gene match. Germline CDR1 reads LNHDA; CDR2 reads SQIVND (reference sequence). The CDR3 totals 17 residues. The chain's CDR3 is CASSIRGRGFGANVLTF. Here the CDR3 DNA reads TGTGCCAGTAGTATCAGGGGGAGAGGTTTTGGGGCCAACGTCCTGACTTTC.

This chain uses TRBV19 with TRBJ1-3; unclear D gene. V was shortened by 6 bases and J by 0 bases, with 6 bases between the two germline ends. CDR1 and CDR2 from the germline V gene are LNHDA and SQIVND (reference sequence). This CDR3 is built from 13 residues. The CDR3 coding sequence is TGTGCCAGTAGCTCCAGCTCTGGAAACACCATATATTTT. Translation gives CASSSSSGNTIYF.

The chain couples TRBV7-6 to TRBJ2-7, with 7 bases matching TRBD2. Germline-derived CDR1 and CDR2 are SGHVS and FNYEAQ. The J segment lost 4 bases and the V segment lost 5 bases, leaving 5 bases of the junction unmatched. This CDR3 is built from 13 residues. The DNA for the CDR3 is TGTGCCAGCAGCCGGGAGGTCGGGTACGAGCAGTACTTC. Translated: CASSREVGYEQYF.

CDR3 residues: CASSETGTGNQPQHF. Here the CDR3 DNA reads TGTGCCAGCAGTGAGACCGGGACAGGGAATCAGCCCCAGCATTTT. The genes are TRBV25-1 and TRBJ1-5, with TRBD1 identical over 9 bases. This CDR3 region has 15 residues. Looked up from germline, CDR1 is MGHDK and CDR2 is SYGVNS. The J segment lost 4 bases and the V segment lost 3 bases, leaving 4 bases of the junction unmatched. Filled out from reference TRBV25-1 and TRBJ1-5, the complete variable domain reads EADIYQTPRYLVIGTGKKITLECSQTMGHDKMYWYQQDPGMELHLIHYSYGVNSTEKGDLSSESTVSRIRTEHFPLTLESARPSHTSQYLCASSETGTGNQPQHFGDGTRLSIL.

This clone was counted once. The chain links TRBV18 to TRBJ2-1; D is ambiguous. The germline V gene encodes CDR1 KGHSH and CDR2 LQKENI. Deletions cut 3 bases from V and 9 bases from J, with 18 bases between. This CDR3 spans 15 amino acids. CDR3 protein: CASSPLIGEPGEQFF. The CDR3 DNA reads as TGTGCCAGCTCACCTCTAATTGGAGAACCCGGTGAGCAGTTCTTC.

This clone showed up just a few times. The chain uses TRBV6-6 and TRBJ2-7; 7 bases match TRBD1. Per the germline V gene, CDR1 is MNHNY and CDR2 is SVGAGI (reference sequence). The CDR3 totals 16 residues. Germline trimming cut 6 bases from V and 5 bases from J; bases unmatched to any gene: 16. This CDR3 is CASSSIKTGPVHEQYF. DNA for the CDR3: TGTGCCAGCAGCTCCATAAAGACAGGGCCCGTCCACGAGCAGTACTTC.

This rearrangement joins TRBV14 to TRBJ1-2; 7 bases fit TRBD1. The CDR3 totals 17 residues. Unmatched junction bases numbered 10, after V lost 1 base and J lost 2 bases. Germline loops: CDR1 SGHDN, CDR2 FVKESK. This chain's CDR3 is CASSQALLSTGNYGYTF. The CDR3 DNA reads TGTGCCAGCAGCCAAGCTTTACTATCGACAGGGAACTATGGCTACACCTTC.

The V call is TRBV9, the J call TRBJ2-1, with a tentative D call TRBD2 (5 bases). Trimming took 4 bases from V and 5 from J, leaving 19 bases between them. Germline CDR1 SGDLS, CDR2 YYNGEE. CDR3 length: 16 residues. The CDR3 DNA sequence: TGTGCCAGCAGCAAACCGGACTCAGTAGTAGACAATGAGCAGTTCTTC. Translation gives CASSKPDSVVDNEQFF.

V usage is TRBV7-6 and J usage is TRBJ2-5; no clear D gene. Germline CDR1 SGHVS, CDR2 FNYEAQ. Trimming pared 5 bases from V and 1 base from J, leaving 8 bases between. The CDR3 covers 13 residues. The CDR3 DNA follows: TGTGCCAGCAGCCATAAGCCCCAAGAGACCCAGTACTTC. Its protein is CASSHKPQETQYF.

This clone was observed a few times. The V gene is TRBV12-3 or TRBV12-4, the J gene TRBJ1-1, with 7 bases lining up with TRBD1. V was pared by 6 bases and J by 5 bases, with 6 bases of the junction left unmatched. There are 13 residues in the CDR3. The CDR3 DNA sequence: TGTGCCAGCAGCGCAGGGGGGACGACTGAAGCTTTCTTT. This encodes CASSAGGTTEAFF.

The V call is TRBV12-3 or TRBV12-4, the J call TRBJ1-6; D call uncertain. Trimming removed 8 bases from V and 7 bases from J, with 12 bases in between. The CDR3 loop spans 13 amino acids. CDR3 sequence (DNA): TGTGCCAGCGGAGGGATCCTCAATTCACCCCTCCACTTT. Protein: CASGGILNSPLHF.

V gene TRBV4-2 combines with J gene TRBJ2-3; 7 positions match TRBD2. CDR3 length: 16 residues. The junction had 6 bases not matched to a gene; V was cut back by 1 base and J by 2 bases. Looked up from germline, CDR1 is LGHNA and CDR2 is YNFKEQ. The CDR3 bases are TGTGCCAGCAGCCAAGGAGGCGGGAGCACCACAGATACGCAGTATTTT. Protein: CASSQGGGSTTDTQYF.

The chain recombines TRBV15 with TRBJ2-3; 9 positions agree with TRBD2. J gave up 0 bases and V 1 base, and 8 bases lay outside the gene matches. The CDR3 has 18 residues. The germline CDR1 and CDR2 sequences are LNHNV and YYDKDF (reference sequence). CDR3 region: CATSRGASGLASTDTQYF. CDR3 DNA sequence: TGTGCCACCAGCAGAGGGGCCTCGGGACTAGCTAGCACAGATACGCAGTATTTT.

The chain has TRBV20-1 and TRBJ1-2; 10 nucleotides align to TRBD1. Germline CDR1 and CDR2: DFQATT and SNEGSKA (reference sequence). V lost 3 bases to trimming and J lost 6 bases; unmatched junction nucleotides: 16. The CDR3 is made up of 17 amino acids. The CDR3 DNA follows: TGCAGTGCTAGTCTCTCCCTAGGACAGGGGGAAGGGCATGGCTACACCTTC. Protein: CSASLSLGQGEGHGYTF.

The chain has TRBV4-2 and TRBJ2-5, with TRBD1 as a possible D gene (5 bases). This CDR3 is 18 amino acids long. CDR1 and CDR2 from the germline V gene are LGHNA and YNFKEQ. Trimming removed 0 bases at V and 5 bases at J, with 22 bases between. The CDR3 bases are TGTGCCAGCAGCCAAGACCCCCTCCGGGCGCGTTCAGGGGAGACCCAGTACTTC. This translates into CASSQDPLRARSGETQYF.

The chain couples TRBV5-5 to TRBJ1-2; 9 bases are shared with TRBD1. V lost 7 bases and J lost 7; bases outside the gene matches: 8. CDR1 is SGHKS, CDR2 YYEKEE, per germline (reference sequence). There are 13 residues in the CDR3. The CDR3 loop reads CASRGQGTGGYTF. The CDR3 DNA follows: TGTGCCAGCCGGGGACAGGGCACGGGTGGCTACACCTTC.

The chain links TRBV19 to TRBJ1-3; D call uncertain. The CDR3 consists of 16 residues. The ends were cut back, 4 bases at V and 0 bases at J, with 13 bases in the middle. Germline V lookup: CDR1 LNHDA, CDR2 SQIVND (reference sequence). CDR3 sequence: CASSTYPTDSGNTIYF. The CDR3 nucleotides are TGTGCCAGTAGTACCTATCCAACAGACTCTGGAAACACCATATATTTT. The full variable domain, with the rest looked up from reference TRBV19 and TRBJ1-3, is DGGITQSPKYLFRKEGQNVTLSCEQNLNHDAMYWYRQDPGQGLRLIYYSQIVNDFQKGDIAEGYSVSREKKESFPLTVTSAQKNPTAFYLCASSTYPTDSGNTIYFGEGSWLTVV.